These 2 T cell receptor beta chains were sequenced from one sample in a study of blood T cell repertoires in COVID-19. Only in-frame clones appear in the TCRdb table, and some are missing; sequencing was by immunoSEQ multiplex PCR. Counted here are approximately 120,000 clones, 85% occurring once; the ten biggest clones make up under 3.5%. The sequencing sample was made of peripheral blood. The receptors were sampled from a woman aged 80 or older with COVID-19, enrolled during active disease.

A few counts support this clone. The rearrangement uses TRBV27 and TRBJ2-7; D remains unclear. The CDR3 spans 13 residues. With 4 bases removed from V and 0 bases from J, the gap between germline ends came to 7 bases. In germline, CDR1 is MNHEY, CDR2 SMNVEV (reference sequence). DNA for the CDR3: TGTGCCAGCAGTTCGCGCCCCTCCTACGAGCAGTACTTC. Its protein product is CASSSRPSYEQYF.

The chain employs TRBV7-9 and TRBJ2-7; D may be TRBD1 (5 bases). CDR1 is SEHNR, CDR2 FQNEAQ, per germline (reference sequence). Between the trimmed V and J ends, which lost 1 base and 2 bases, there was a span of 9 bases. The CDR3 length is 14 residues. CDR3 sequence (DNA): TGTGCCAGCAGCTTAGGGCAGGGAACCTACGAGCAGTACTTC. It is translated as CASSLGQGTYEQYF.